One and the same sample provided the 3 T cell receptor beta chains below, sequenced in a study of cytomegalovirus exposure and HLA in healthy donors. PCR primers comprised 60 Vbeta and 13 Jbeta primers. Method: immunoSEQ multiplex PCR; TCRdb's copy keeps in-frame clones and lacks some. The sample shows about 120,000 clones, more than 65% of them seen only once. The sample was PBMCs. These receptors all stem from a man aged 18 to 29 in good health and CMV-seropositive.

This clone was observed a handful of times. V and J are TRBV7-2 and TRBJ2-7, with unresolved D. V shed 2 bases and J shed 0 bases, with 11 bases lying between them. This CDR3 region has 15 residues. Germline V gives CDR1 SGHTA, CDR2 FQGNSA. The CDR3 bases are TGTGCCAGCAGCTTAAAGGTATCTAGCTCCTACGAGCAGTACTTC. This translates into CASSLKVSSSYEQYF.

The V gene is TRBV28, the J gene TRBJ1-1, with D possibly matching TRBD1 (5 bases). V lost 5 bases to trimming and J lost 4 bases, with 20 bases between them. This CDR3 spans 16 amino acids. CDR1 and CDR2 from the germline V gene are MDHEN and SYDVKM. The CDR3, as DNA: TGTGCCAGCAGTGGGGCTGGGGCAAACCTATTCACTGAAGCTTTCTTT. Encoded protein: CASSGAGANLFTEAFF.

The CDR3 region has the DNA TGTGCCAGTACGAAGGCGGGGGGGGGAAACAATGAGCAGTTCTTC. Protein product: CASTKAGGGNNEQFF. This chain connects TRBV19 to TRBJ2-1, with 9 bases aligning to TRBD2. V lost 7 bases and J lost 5; bases outside the gene matches: 9. CDR1 LNHDA and CDR2 SQIVND come from the germline V gene (reference sequence). The CDR3 has 15 amino acids.